What follows describes a single TCR beta chain. Donors of Cohort 3 who recovered were those that had two negative PCRs, clearance, or symptom resolution. The data stem from a study of blood T cell repertoires in COVID-19. Authors' processing steps: It was from reference gene primer amplification that nucleated cell counts were estimated. This table comes from immunoSEQ multiplex PCR, and its TCRdb copy is limited to in-frame clones, with some not included. V, J and clone size are those of that table, while D and trimming were read from the DNA. The sample holds a few hundred thousand clones; approximately 90% are singletons and the top ten take 0.95% to 1.1%. Germline CDR1 and CDR2: MGHRA and YSYEKL. There are 15 residues in the CDR3. The V end was cut by 5 bases, the J end by 3 bases, with 17 bases between.

The clonotype originates from a man aged 18 to 29 who had recovered from COVID-19. This chain uses TRBV4-1 with TRBJ2-7; D is possibly TRBD2 (7 bases). Sequencing was done on a sample of PBMCs or T cells enriched from blood (not recorded which). The CDR3 protein is CASSLMGGQGYEQYF. CDR3 coding DNA: TGCGCCAGCAGCTTAATGGGGGGGCAAGGCTACGAGCAGTACTTC.